Listed below are T cell receptor beta chains from one sample, sequenced in a study of OX40 agonist ivuxolimab in advanced cancers. The method was immunoSEQ multiplex PCR; TCRdb's version includes in-frame clones alone and lacks a portion of them. This repertoire shows more than 65,000 clones, around 93% found once; its top ten account for approximately 8.6%. The sequencing used CD4+ or CD8+ T cells sorted from blood, collected in a trial of the OX40 agonist ivuxolimab. The receptors derive from an adult with an advanced solid tumor such as melanoma, head and neck, liver or kidney cancer. The CDR3 runs from the conserved cysteine through the conserved F or W. A D gene is named only where the DNA matches it firmly. A clone size is listed for some rows: how often the clone was seen (once, few, many), or a class if it is expanded.

abundance	v_gene	d_gene	j_gene	CDR3nt	CDR3aa
.	TRBV9	.	TRBJ2-7	TGTGCCAGCAGCGTAGGGACGGCCGAGCAGTACTTC	CASSVGTAEQYF
once	TRBV6-6	.	TRBJ1-1	TGTGCCAGCAGTTACTCGAATGCGGGGGGCACTGAAGCTTTCTTT	CASSYSNAGGTEAFF
.	TRBV6-5	.	TRBJ1-1	TGTGCCAGCACCTCGAGGACAATGGGCACTGAAGCTTTCTTT	CASTSRTMGTEAFF
.	TRBV12-5	.	TRBJ1-1	TGTGCTAGTGGGTTACCACTGAACACTGAAGCTTTCTTT	CASGLPLNTEAFF
.	TRBV9	.	TRBJ1-5	TGTGCCAGCAGCGTAGGTATGGGTAGCAATCAGCCCCAGCATTTT	CASSVGMGSNQPQHF
.	TRBV4-2	.	TRBJ1-1	TGTGCCAGCAGCCAAGCAATCAGGGGCCTGAACACTGAAGCTTTCTTT	CASSQAIRGLNTEAFF
.	TRBV5-4	.	TRBJ2-1	TGTGCCAGCAGCTGGGGACTCAGGGGATCCTACAATGAGCAGTTCTTC	CASSWGLRGSYNEQFF
once	TRBV7-9	.	TRBJ1-1	TGTGCCAGCAGCGGGGCCGAAGGGGACACTGAAGCTTTCTTT	CASSGAEGDTEAFF
once	TRBV6-5	.	TRBJ2-7	TGTGCCAGCAGTTACTCGGACCCCCAGGGCGAGCAGTACTTC	CASSYSDPQGEQYF
.	TRBV9	TRBD2	TRBJ2-3	TGTGCCAGCTCGGGACTAGCGGATATCACAGATACGCAGTATTTT	CASSGLADITDTQYF
.	TRBV27	.	TRBJ2-7	TGTGCCAGCAGTTTACAGGGAACCTACGAGCAGTACTTC	CASSLQGTYEQYF
.	TRBV4-2	TRBD2	TRBJ2-1	TGTGCCAGCAGCCAAGATATGAGCGGGGGCCGATACAATGAGCAGTTCTTC	CASSQDMSGGRYNEQFF
.	TRBV27	TRBD2	TRBJ2-7	TGTGCCAGCAGTTTCCTCATCGGGAGGGCCAACGAGCAGTACTTC	CASSFLIGRANEQYF
.	TRBV27	.	TRBJ2-7	TGTGCCAGCAGTTTGGGGCAGGGGTCCGAGCAGTACTTC	CASSLGQGSEQYF
.	TRBV4-1	.	TRBJ1-6	TGCGCCAGCCAATTTTCGGGGGGCGATAATTCACCCCTCCACTTT	CASQFSGGDNSPLHF
.	TRBV2	.	TRBJ2-2	TGTGCCAGCAGTGAAGTTTCTAGCGCAACCGGGGAGCTGTTTTTT	CASSEVSSATGELFF
.	TRBV7-9	TRBD1	TRBJ2-3	TGTGCCAGCCAAACAGGGGGCATCACAGATACGCAGTATTTT	CASQTGGITDTQYF
.	TRBV23-1	.	TRBJ1-5	TGCGCCAGCAGTCAGGCGAGGGGATATCAGCCCCAGCATTTT	CASSQARGYQPQHF
.	TRBV9	TRBD1	TRBJ2-1	TGTGCCAGCAGCGTAGCCGCCCATGGACAGGGGGCTGGTAATGAGCAGTTCTTC	CASSVAAHGQGAGNEQFF
.	TRBV2	TRBD2	TRBJ2-5	TGTGCCAGCAGTGATGAGGCGGGGGTCGGTAAGACCCAGTACTTC	CASSDEAGVGKTQYF
.	TRBV9	TRBD2	TRBJ2-1	TGTGCCAGCAGCGGTAGCGGGGGGGACTCCTACAATGAGCAGTTCTTC	CASSGSGGDSYNEQFF